Listed below are T cell receptor beta chains from one sample, sequenced in a study of OX40 agonist ivuxolimab in advanced cancers. The method was immunoSEQ multiplex PCR; TCRdb's version includes in-frame clones alone and lacks a portion of them. The data show approximately 60,000 clones, around 83% seen once. The starting material was CD4+ or CD8+ T cells sorted from blood, obtained in a trial of the OX40 agonist ivuxolimab. Receptors were obtained from an adult with an advanced solid tumor such as melanoma, head and neck, liver or kidney cancer. CDR3s include the opening cysteine and the closing phenylalanine or tryptophan. A D gene is named only where the DNA matches it firmly. Clone size is given for some rows only: seen once, a few or many times, or a class if the clone is expanded.

CDR3 DNA: TGTGCCAGCAGCTTAGCGGGACTCCCGTACAATGAGCAGTTCTTC
CDR3 protein: CASSLAGLPYNEQFF
V gene: TRBV7-2
D gene: .
clone size: .
J gene: TRBJ2-1

CDR3 DNA: TGTGCCAGTAGTATAGACCAGGGACTAGCTATGTACAATGAGCAGTTCTTC
CDR3 protein: CASSIDQGLAMYNEQFF
V gene: TRBV19
D gene: TRBD2
clone size: .
J gene: TRBJ2-1

CDR3 DNA: TGTGCCAGTGGAAGGGGGGAGCGGGCGAGTAGCACAGATACGCAGTATTTT
CDR3 protein: CASGRGERASSTDTQYF
V gene: TRBV19
D gene: .
clone size: .
J gene: TRBJ2-3

CDR3 DNA: TGCGCCAGCAGCGCCCAGGCGGCGCTAGCGGGAATCTCCTACGAGCAGTACTTC
CDR3 protein: CASSAQAALAGISYEQYF
V gene: TRBV5-1
D gene: TRBD2
clone size: .
J gene: TRBJ2-7

CDR3 DNA: TGTGCCAGCAGCTTGAATCCAGGAAAGAATTCACCCCTCCACTTT
CDR3 protein: CASSLNPGKNSPLHF
V gene: TRBV11-2
D gene: .
clone size: .
J gene: TRBJ1-6

CDR3 DNA: TGCGCCAGCAGCCACATGTCCCTCGGACAGGCCTATGGCTACACCTTC
CDR3 protein: CASSHMSLGQAYGYTF
V gene: TRBV4-1
D gene: TRBD1
clone size: .
J gene: TRBJ1-2

CDR3 DNA: TGTGCCAGCAGCAGGGACAGGGAAACTGAGCAGTTCTTC
CDR3 protein: CASSRDRETEQFF
V gene: TRBV7-7
D gene: TRBD1
clone size: .
J gene: TRBJ2-1

CDR3 DNA: TGTGCCAGCCGTTTACTAGCGGGGGGGTCGGCAGATACGCAGTATTTT
CDR3 protein: CASRLLAGGSADTQYF
V gene: TRBV2
D gene: TRBD2
clone size: few
J gene: TRBJ2-3

CDR3 DNA: TGTGCCAGCAGCGTCCGGGACAGGTATCAGCCCCAGCATTTT
CDR3 protein: CASSVRDRYQPQHF
V gene: TRBV2
D gene: TRBD1
clone size: .
J gene: TRBJ1-5

CDR3 DNA: TGCGCCAGCAGGGAACCCCACACCGGGGAGCTGTTTTTT
CDR3 protein: CASREPHTGELFF
V gene: TRBV10-1
D gene: .
clone size: once
J gene: TRBJ2-2

CDR3 DNA: TGTGCCACCAGCAGGAGCACGAGCTCCTACGAGCAGTACTTC
CDR3 protein: CATSRSTSSYEQYF
V gene: TRBV15
D gene: .
clone size: .
J gene: TRBJ2-7

CDR3 DNA: TGCGCCAGCAGCGGCGGGGGGGCCTCCTACAATGAGCAGTTCTTC
CDR3 protein: CASSGGGASYNEQFF
V gene: TRBV4-1
D gene: TRBD2
clone size: .
J gene: TRBJ2-1

CDR3 DNA: TGTGCCAGCATGGCAGGGACGAACACCGGGGAGCTGTTTTTT
CDR3 protein: CASMAGTNTGELFF
V gene: TRBV6-5
D gene: .
clone size: once
J gene: TRBJ2-2

CDR3 DNA: TGTGCCAGCAGCGTAGGGACTAGCGGGAGTAACCACAATGAGCAGTTCTTC
CDR3 protein: CASSVGTSGSNHNEQFF
V gene: TRBV9
D gene: TRBD2
clone size: .
J gene: TRBJ2-1

CDR3 DNA: TGCGCCACGGACCAAGGTGGCGAGCAGTACTTC
CDR3 protein: CATDQGGEQYF
V gene: TRBV10-2
D gene: .
clone size: .
J gene: TRBJ2-7

CDR3 DNA: TGTGCCAGCAGCGTAGCTGGACAGGGTGACACTTTCTTT
CDR3 protein: CASSVAGQGDTFF
V gene: TRBV9
D gene: TRBD1
clone size: few
J gene: TRBJ1-1

CDR3 DNA: TGCAGCGTTGTGGTGGGCCCTACTGATACGCAGTATTTT
CDR3 protein: CSVVVGPTDTQYF
V gene: TRBV29-1
D gene: .
clone size: .
J gene: TRBJ2-3

CDR3 DNA: TGTGCCAGCAGAGATTCCGGGACCTATGGCTACACCTTC
CDR3 protein: CASRDSGTYGYTF
V gene: TRBV25-1
D gene: .
clone size: once
J gene: TRBJ1-2

CDR3 DNA: TGTGCCAGCAGCTTAGGCGGGCGTGGGGCCTACGAGCAGTACTTC
CDR3 protein: CASSLGGRGAYEQYF
V gene: TRBV7-2
D gene: .
clone size: .
J gene: TRBJ2-7

CDR3 DNA: TGTGCCAGCAGCACGACAGGGAAAAAGGGTACTAAAAGCTCCTACGAGCAGTACTTC
CDR3 protein: CASSTTGKKGTKSSYEQYF
V gene: TRBV7-9
D gene: TRBD1
clone size: .
J gene: TRBJ2-7

CDR3 DNA: TGTGCCAGTAGTCTCGGGACAGGCAGTTCTGGAAACACCATATATTTT
CDR3 protein: CASSLGTGSSGNTIYF
V gene: TRBV19
D gene: TRBD1
clone size: .
J gene: TRBJ1-3

CDR3 DNA: TGTGCCAGCAGCTTGGAGCAAACCCTGAGAACGCAGTATTTT
CDR3 protein: CASSLEQTLRTQYF
V gene: TRBV5-6
D gene: .
clone size: .
J gene: TRBJ2-3

CDR3 DNA: TGCGCCAGCAGCTTGGCCCAGGGATCCTACGAGCAGTACTTC
CDR3 protein: CASSLAQGSYEQYF
V gene: TRBV5-1
D gene: .
clone size: .
J gene: TRBJ2-7

CDR3 DNA: TGTGCCAGCAGTCCTCGGAGCAATCAGCCCCAGCATTTT
CDR3 protein: CASSPRSNQPQHF
V gene: TRBV6-5
D gene: .
clone size: .
J gene: TRBJ1-5

CDR3 DNA: TGTGCCAGCAGCGGCCGTAGCGGGAGGTCCTACAATGAGCAGTTCTTC
CDR3 protein: CASSGRSGRSYNEQFF
V gene: TRBV2
D gene: TRBD2
clone size: .
J gene: TRBJ2-1

CDR3 DNA: TGTGCCAGCAGTTACTTGGGACGCACAGATACGCAGTATTTT
CDR3 protein: CASSYLGRTDTQYF
V gene: TRBV6-6
D gene: .
clone size: .
J gene: TRBJ2-3

CDR3 DNA: TGTGCCAGCAGCAAGAGGGACAGCATCATGGACTACGAGCAGTACTTC
CDR3 protein: CASSKRDSIMDYEQYF
V gene: TRBV21-1
D gene: .
clone size: .
J gene: TRBJ2-7

CDR3 DNA: TGTGCCAGCAGTGGGACAGGGATGACCTACGAGCAGTACTTC
CDR3 protein: CASSGTGMTYEQYF
V gene: TRBV6-1
D gene: TRBD1
clone size: .
J gene: TRBJ2-7

CDR3 DNA: TGTGCCAGCAGCTCAGGACTAGCTTTTTCCTACAATGAGCAGTTCTTC
CDR3 protein: CASSSGLAFSYNEQFF
V gene: TRBV7-6
D gene: TRBD2
clone size: .
J gene: TRBJ2-1

CDR3 DNA: TGTGCCAGCAGCAGAAACAGGGGCTACTCCTACGAGCAGTACTTC
CDR3 protein: CASSRNRGYSYEQYF
V gene: TRBV5-6
D gene: TRBD1
clone size: .
J gene: TRBJ2-7

CDR3 DNA: TGTGCCAGCAGCGACGGGGTGGCAAACACCATATATTTT
CDR3 protein: CASSDGVANTIYF
V gene: TRBV7-2
D gene: .
clone size: .
J gene: TRBJ1-3

CDR3 DNA: TGCGCCAGCAGCTATGAGGGTGGGGGGACAGGTGAAAACATTCAGTACTTC
CDR3 protein: CASSYEGGGTGENIQYF
V gene: TRBV5-1
D gene: TRBD1
clone size: .
J gene: TRBJ2-4

CDR3 DNA: TGCAGCGGGGACGGCCGAGGGGTCCCCTTC
CDR3 protein: CSGDGRGVPF
V gene: TRBV29-1
D gene: .
clone size: medium-sized
J gene: TRBJ1-2

CDR3 DNA: TGTGCCAGCAGTGTCGACGGGACAGGGGTTGGCTACACCTTC
CDR3 protein: CASSVDGTGVGYTF
V gene: TRBV2
D gene: TRBD1
clone size: .
J gene: TRBJ1-2

CDR3 DNA: TGTGCCAGCAGTTCGAACATAGACCCAGCCAGGGCCCAGCATTTT
CDR3 protein: CASSSNIDPARAQHF
V gene: TRBV27
D gene: .
clone size: .
J gene: TRBJ1-5

CDR3 DNA: TGTGCCAGCAGCCCCTCCCGGGGCCTCCCCTCTGGGGCCAACGTCCTGACTTTC
CDR3 protein: CASSPSRGLPSGANVLTF
V gene: TRBV7-2
D gene: .
clone size: .
J gene: TRBJ2-6

CDR3 DNA: TGTGCCAGTGCCGGGACAAACTACGAGCAGTACTTC
CDR3 protein: CASAGTNYEQYF
V gene: TRBV19
D gene: .
clone size: .
J gene: TRBJ2-7

CDR3 DNA: TGTGCCACCAGCCGGGCGGGTCAAGAGACCCAGTACTTC
CDR3 protein: CATSRAGQETQYF
V gene: TRBV6-1
D gene: .
clone size: .
J gene: TRBJ2-5

CDR3 DNA: TGTGCCAGCAGCTCCCAGGGCCTGAGCACTGAAGCTTTCTTT
CDR3 protein: CASSSQGLSTEAFF
V gene: TRBV11-2
D gene: .
clone size: .
J gene: TRBJ1-1

CDR3 DNA: TGTGCCAGCAAGGTGGCTAGCGGGGACTACAATGAGCAGTTCTTC
CDR3 protein: CASKVASGDYNEQFF
V gene: TRBV2
D gene: TRBD2
clone size: .
J gene: TRBJ2-1

CDR3 DNA: TGTGCCAGTACCGGACAGGGCCAAATCGCTGAAGCTTTCTTT
CDR3 protein: CASTGQGQIAEAFF
V gene: TRBV27
D gene: TRBD1
clone size: .
J gene: TRBJ1-1

CDR3 DNA: TGTGCCAGCAGTGAGTGGCAGACCAATGAAAAACTGTTTTTT
CDR3 protein: CASSEWQTNEKLFF
V gene: TRBV2
D gene: .
clone size: .
J gene: TRBJ1-4

CDR3 DNA: TGTGCCAGCACCCTGGGAACTGAAGCTTTCTTT
CDR3 protein: CASTLGTEAFF
V gene: TRBV6-5
D gene: .
clone size: .
J gene: TRBJ1-1